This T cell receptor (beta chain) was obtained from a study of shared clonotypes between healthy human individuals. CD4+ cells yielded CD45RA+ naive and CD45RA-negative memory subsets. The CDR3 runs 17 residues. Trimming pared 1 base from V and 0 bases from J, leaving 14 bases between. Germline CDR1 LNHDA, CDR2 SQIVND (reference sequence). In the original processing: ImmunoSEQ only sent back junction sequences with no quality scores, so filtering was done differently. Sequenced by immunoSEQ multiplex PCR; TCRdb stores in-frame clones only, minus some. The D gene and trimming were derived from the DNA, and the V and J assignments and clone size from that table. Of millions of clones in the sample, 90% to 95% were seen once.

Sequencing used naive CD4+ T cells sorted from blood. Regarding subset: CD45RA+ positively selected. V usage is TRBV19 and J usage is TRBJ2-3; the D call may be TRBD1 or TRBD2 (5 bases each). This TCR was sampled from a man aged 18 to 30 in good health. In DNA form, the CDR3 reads TGTGCCAGTAGTATAGGTGGGGGACGAACTAGCACAGATACGCAGTATTTT. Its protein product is CASSIGGGRTSTDTQYF.